The TCR beta chain under discussion was sequenced for a study of human T cells and chemical hapten exposure. Study-wide background: The sensitizer, 2% DPC, was used on about 2 cm by about 2 cm of upper inner arm skin. Each week of the approximately 25-week study, patients had diphenylcyclopropenone applied to the scalp.

TCRdb itself ran the RACE reads through MiXCR, one entry per CDR3 protein. The sample consists of approximately 52,000 distinct CDR3 sequences, around 9.4% of them appearing once. Time point meaning: pre-sensitization, week 0. The treatment: therapeutic diphenylcyclopropenone sensitization with weekly scalp DPC. This clonotype was sampled from a middle-aged woman with alopecia areata. Some clones in this sample may be carry-over from other donors' samples. The material was whole blood, obtained in connection with sensitization to the hapten diphenylcyclopropenone (DPC).

In DNA form, the CDR3 reads TGTGCCAGCAGTCCAGCGGGTGGAGATACGCAGTATTTT. It encodes CASSPAGGDTQYF. V usage is TRBV12-3 or TRBV12-4 and J usage is TRBJ2-3; a possible D gene is TRBD2 (6 bases). The CDR3 is 13 residues long. V dropped 5 bases and J dropped 5 bases, with 11 bases sitting between them.